This entry lists 10 T cell receptor beta chains sequenced from one sample in a study of OX40 agonist ivuxolimab in advanced cancers. The protocol was immunoSEQ multiplex PCR, while the TCRdb copy is restricted to in-frame clones and leaves out a portion. The repertoire holds about 79,000 clones, with about 85% as singletons. Sequences were derived from CD4+ or CD8+ T cells sorted from blood, sampled in a trial of the OX40 agonist ivuxolimab. The receptors stem from an adult with an advanced solid tumor such as melanoma, head and neck, liver or kidney cancer.

A word on this clone: A read error may account for a junction end that differs from germline. V is TRBV7-9 and J is TRBJ1-1; 12 bases match TRBD1. The CDR3 runs 16 residues. The germline CDR1 and CDR2 sequences are SEHNR and FQNEAQ (reference sequence). The CDR3 loop reads CASSPPPGTGGHESFF. The CDR3 DNA reads as TGTGCCAGCTCCCCACCCCCCGGGACAGGGGGCCATGAATCTTTCTTT.

The chain has TRBV18 and TRBJ2-1; 9 positions match TRBD1. This CDR3 comprises 15 residues. V trimming: 2 bases; J trimming: 10 bases; junction bases outside the gene matches: 9. Germline-derived CDR1 and CDR2 are KGHSH and LQKENI. Written as DNA, the CDR3 is TGTGCCAGCTCACCAGCGACAGGGGGAAAAAAGGAGCAGTTCTTC. Translated, it gives CASSPATGGKKEQFF.

The chain employs TRBV5-1 and TRBJ1-3; D is perhaps TRBD1 (5 bases). Germline V gene data show CDR1 as SGHRS and CDR2 as YFSETQ. The CDR3 consists of 15 residues. Trimming took off 0 bases at V and 1 base at J, with 8 bases between the two ends. CDR3 nucleotide sequence: TGCGCCAGCAGCTTGGACAGGCTATCTGGAAACACCATATATTTT. Encoded protein: CASSLDRLSGNTIYF.

V usage is TRBV19 and J usage is TRBJ1-2, with TRBD1 identical over 8 bases. Trimming took 6 bases from V and 3 from J; bases not matched to a gene: 15. In germline, CDR1 is LNHDA, CDR2 SQIVND (reference sequence). The CDR3 is 17 amino acids. CDR3 sequence: CASSISGGDYWHYGYTF. CDR3 DNA sequence: TGTGCCAGTAGCATCTCAGGGGGCGACTATTGGCACTATGGCTACACCTTC.

J is TRBJ2-1 and V is TRBV27; D possibly corresponds to TRBD2 (5 bases). The germline CDR1 and CDR2 sequences are MNHEY and SMNVEV (reference sequence). Trimming removed 3 bases from V and 4 bases from J, with 10 bases in between. The CDR3 is 14 residues long. CDR3 protein: CASSLGSDYNEQFF. DNA for the CDR3: TGTGCCAGCAGTTTGGGTAGCGATTACAATGAGCAGTTCTTC.

The J gene is TRBJ2-1, the V gene TRBV5-6, with 7 bases aligning to TRBD1. Trimming cost V 4 bases and J 2 bases; bases outside gene matches: 6. CDR3 size: 15 residues. Germline assignment: CDR1 SGHDT and CDR2 YYEEEE. The CDR3, as DNA: TGTGCCAGCAGCAACGACAGGGACCCCTACAATGAGCAGTTCTTC. Translating gives CASSNDRDPYNEQFF.

This chain joins TRBV7-9 and TRBJ2-3; 8 bases fit TRBD1. Germline V gives CDR1 SEHNR, CDR2 FQNEAQ (reference sequence). J lost 2 bases, V lost 1 base, and 5 bases had no gene match. This CDR3 has 16 amino acids. Here the CDR3 reads CASSLERTGNTDTQYF. CDR3 bases: TGTGCCAGCAGCTTAGAGAGGACAGGGAACACAGATACGCAGTATTTT.

The chain combines TRBV18 with TRBJ2-7, with D possibly TRBD1 on 8 matching bases. Deletions cut 3 bases from V and 6 bases from J, with 24 bases between. Germline V CDR1 and CDR2: KGHSH, LQKENI. The CDR3 is 17 residues long. The DNA of the CDR3 is TGTGCCAGCTCACCTCCTGGGGGGGCAGGGGGCCATGCCGAGCAGTACTTC. This encodes CASSPPGGAGGHAEQYF. The whole variable domain, filled in from reference TRBV18 and TRBJ2-7, reads NAGVMQNPRHLVRRRGQEARLRCSPMKGHSHVYWYRQLPEEGLKFMVYLQKENIIDESGMPKERFSAEFPKEGPSILRIQQVVRGDSAAYFCASSPPGGAGGHAEQYFGPGTRLTVT.

This clone was picked up one time. J is TRBJ2-7 and V is TRBV5-1, with D tentatively TRBD1 or TRBD2 (5 bases each). Germline assignment: CDR1 SGHRS and CDR2 YFSETQ. Trimming stripped 3 bases from V and 7 bases from J, with 14 bases between. This CDR3 has 13 residues. The CDR3 DNA sequence: TGCGCCAGCAGCTGGGACGGGCTACGGGAGCAGTACTTC. This sequence encodes CASSWDGLREQYF.

This clone has just one count. V usage is TRBV7-3 and J usage is TRBJ2-3; no reliable D call. The germline V gene encodes CDR1 SGHTA and CDR2 FQGTGA. Trimming pared 5 bases from V and 1 base from J, leaving 7 bases between. This CDR3 comprises 13 residues. The CDR3 DNA follows: TGTGCCAGCAGCCTCCTCGGCACAGATACGCAGTATTTT. It specifies CASSLLGTDTQYF.